A single sample is the source of the 22 T cell receptor beta chains below, sequenced in a study of CD8+CD57+ T cells in acquired aplastic anemia. The study profiled TCR beta VDJ and CDR3 using genomic DNA as template. One entry per CDR3 protein results from TCRdb running MiXCR on the reads. The sample includes about 160,000 distinct CDR3 sequences, 45% to 55% of them seen just once. Whoever was chosen for sequencing had shown CD8+CD57+ cell expansion by flow cytometry. The specimen was sorted CD4+, CD8+, or CD8+CD57+ T cells (not recorded which) from PBMCs. Every receptor here comes from a human donor with aplastic anemia.

Worth noting for this clonotype: A much larger clone differs from this one at a single base, so this may be a read error. J is TRBJ1-4 and V is TRBV5-6; D unresolved. The CDR3 extends over 15 amino acids. The germline V gene has CDR1 SGHDT and CDR2 YYEEEE. The CDR3 loop reads CASSFLAGTNEKPFF. In DNA form, the CDR3 reads TGTGCCAGCAGCTTTTTGGCAGGAACTAATGAAAAACCGTTTTTT.

This clonotype was seen repeatedly, ten times or more. The rearrangement uses TRBV19 and TRBJ2-3, with D tentatively TRBD2 (5 bases). Trimming removed 5 bases at V and 0 bases at J, with 6 bases between. Germline V gene data show CDR1 as LNHDA and CDR2 as SQIVND (reference sequence). The CDR3 runs 13 residues. The CDR3 coding sequence is TGTGCCAGTAGTCCGGGGAGCACAGATACGCAGTATTTT. It specifies CASSPGSTDTQYF.

This clonotype was counted many times. The chain links TRBV9 to TRBJ1-1; D call uncertain. Per germline, CDR1 SGDLS and CDR2 YYNGEE. The CDR3 is 13 amino acids. Trimming took off 6 bases at V and 8 bases at J, with 17 bases between the two ends. CDR3: CASKREVGAEAFF. Here the CDR3 DNA reads TGTGCCAGCAAGCGGGAAGTTGGTGCGGAAGCTTTCTTT.

About this clonotype itself: At one of its ends the junction is not consistent with the germline gene, which may arise from a read error. The chain links TRBV7-8 to TRBJ1-6, with D unresolved. The CDR3 runs to 12 residues. Germline CDR1 and CDR2: SGHVS and FQNEAQ. The chain's CDR3 is CAGSFSGSPLHF. The DNA for the CDR3 is TGTGCCGGCAGCTTCTCAGGTTCACCCCTCCACTTT.

V gene TRBV20-1 combines with J gene TRBJ2-7; a weak D match, TRBD1 (5 bases). Deletions cut 0 bases from V and 7 bases from J, with 16 bases between. Germline V lookup: CDR1 DFQATT, CDR2 SNEGSKA (reference sequence). The CDR3 is 14 residues long. CDR3 loop: CSARDRAGPLEQYF. The DNA of the CDR3 is TGCAGTGCTAGAGATAGGGCAGGGCCCCTGGAGCAGTACTTC.

This sequence joins TRBV20-1 and TRBJ1-2, with 9 bases identical to TRBD1. The CDR3 is 16 residues long. The V gene end was trimmed by 0 bases and the J gene end by 4 bases; junction bases not matched to a gene: 9. CDR1 and CDR2 from the germline V gene are DFQATT and SNEGSKA (reference sequence). The CDR3 sequence: CSARDRDRETIYGYTF. The CDR3 nucleotides are TGCAGTGCTAGAGACCGGGACAGGGAAACAATCTATGGCTACACCTTC.

In this sample, this clonotype turned up a few times. A much larger clone differs by one base, so this may be a read error. The chain uses TRBV6-1 and TRBJ2-7, with D possibly being TRBD1 (6 bases). The CDR3 covers 14 residues. V was clipped by 4 bases and J by 1 base, with 11 bases between them. Germline lookup yields CDR1 MNHNS and CDR2 SASEGT. CDR3 nucleotides: TGTGCCAGCAGTGGGGACATGGAGTCCTACGAGCAGTACTTC. Protein sequence: CASSGDMESYEQYF.

The chain joins TRBV20-1 to TRBJ1-6; 7 bases fit TRBD1. The germline CDR1 and CDR2 sequences are DFQATT and SNEGSKA (reference sequence). V gave up 1 base and J gave up 7 bases; unmatched junction bases: 7. The CDR3 covers 15 residues. CDR3 residues: CSARGTGVRNSPLHF. The CDR3 bases are TGCAGTGCTAGAGGGACAGGCGTGAGGAATTCACCCCTCCACTTT.

The V gene is TRBV7-9, the J gene TRBJ2-5; D may match TRBD1 or TRBD2 (7 bases each). Germline V CDR1 and CDR2: SEHNR, FQNEAQ (reference sequence). V gave up 0 bases and J gave up 4 bases, with 12 bases separating them. This CDR3 has 15 amino acids. The CDR3 DNA sequence: TGTGCCAGCAGCTTAGCGCCCAGGGGGGGAGAGACCCAGTACTTC. This codes for CASSLAPRGGETQYF.

This clonotype was picked up one time. The J gene is TRBJ2-7, the V gene TRBV20-1; D unclear. V was cut by 0 bases and J by 4 bases, with 10 bases left in between. Germline values: CDR1 DFQATT, CDR2 SNEGSKA (reference sequence). This CDR3 has 13 residues. The CDR3 bases are TGCAGTGCTAGAGAGGCTAGGAATTACGAGCAGTACTTC. It is translated as CSAREARNYEQYF.

The chain joins TRBV5-8 to TRBJ2-1; TRBD1 might be the D (5 bases). The CDR3 is 15 amino acids. V was trimmed by 2 bases and J by 2 bases, leaving 11 bases between them. Germline CDR1 SGHTS, CDR2 YDEGEE. Here the CDR3 reads CASSLAGSAYNEQFF. The CDR3 DNA reads TGTGCCAGCAGCTTAGCAGGGTCGGCCTACAATGAGCAGTTCTTC.

The chain joins TRBV6-1 to TRBJ1-2, with no clear D. V was pared by 1 base and J by 3 bases, with 3 bases between. Germline V gene data show CDR1 as MNHNS and CDR2 as SASEGT. The CDR3 is 12 residues long. CDR3 in DNA: TGTGCCAGCAGTGAAGATGACTATGGCTACACCTTC. This gives the protein CASSEDDYGYTF.

This clonotype was counted many times. V and J are TRBV24-1 and TRBJ2-1; tentative D call: TRBD1 (6 bases). Trimming removed 2 bases from V and 6 bases from J, with 16 bases in between. The CDR3 is 16 residues long. CDR1 is KGHDR and CDR2 is SFDVKD in the germline V gene. CDR3 loop: CATSDSRTAPLNEQFF. For the CDR3, the DNA is TGTGCCACCAGTGATTCTCGGACAGCCCCCCTCAATGAGCAGTTCTTC.

The table lists this clonotype with many counts. The V gene is TRBV20-1, the J gene TRBJ2-5; TRBD2 agrees at 7 bases. This CDR3 contains 15 residues. V lost 1 base, J lost 5 bases, and 10 bases stayed unmatched. CDR1 and CDR2 from the germline V gene are DFQATT and SNEGSKA (reference sequence). The chain's CDR3 is CSARGGGGERETQYF. Written as DNA, the CDR3 is TGCAGTGCTAGAGGGGGGGGAGGGGAAAGGGAGACCCAGTACTTC.

V and J are TRBV24-1 and TRBJ2-5, with D hard to call. Between the trimmed V and J ends, which lost 5 bases and 7 bases, there was a span of 1 base. The germline V gene has CDR1 KGHDR and CDR2 SFDVKD. The CDR3 spans 9 residues. The CDR3: CATSGTQYF. CDR3 nucleotides: TGTGCCACCAGTGGGACCCAGTACTTC.

This clonotype showed up just a few times. The chain combines TRBV29-1 with TRBJ2-7; 9 bases are shared with TRBD2. CDR1 and CDR2 (germline): SQVTM, ANQGSEA. CDR3 length: 13 residues. J gave up 4 bases and V 7 bases, and 8 bases lay outside the gene matches. The CDR3 protein is CSAGREGLYEQYF. The CDR3 DNA reads as TGCAGCGCCGGGCGGGAGGGATTGTACGAGCAGTACTTC.

A remark on this clonotype: This may be a read error, as it is one base from a much larger clone. The genes are TRBV4-1 and TRBJ2-7; 7 bases are shared with TRBD1. Germline assignment: CDR1 MGHRA and CDR2 YSYEKL. This CDR3 spans 16 amino acids. After removal of 0 bases from V and 1 base from J, the junction contained 6 bases not matched to a gene. CDR3 bases: TGCGCCAGCAGCCAAGACGAGGGGGCCCCATCCTACGAGCAGTACTTC. Protein product: CASSQDEGAPSYEQYF.

This clonotype is a singleton in its sample. The rearrangement uses TRBV2 and TRBJ1-5, with 7 bases matching TRBD1. Germline CDR1 and CDR2: SNHLY and FYNNEI. V shed 5 bases and J 5 bases; nucleotides not matched to a gene: 6. This CDR3 contains 14 residues. CDR3 sequence: CASSKDRDHQPQHF. For the CDR3, the DNA is TGTGCCAGCAGTAAAGACAGGGACCATCAGCCCCAGCATTTT.

The gene calls are TRBV15 and TRBJ1-5; a possible D gene is TRBD1 (5 bases). Germline lookup yields CDR1 LNHNV and CDR2 YYDKDF (reference sequence). The CDR3 runs to 14 residues. Trimming cost V 3 bases and J 4 bases, with 10 bases left between them. The CDR3 coding sequence is TGTGCCACCAGCAGCAGGGCCGGTAATCAGCCCCAGCATTTT. Translated: CATSSRAGNQPQHF. The full variable domain, in which reference TRBV15 and TRBJ1-5 provide the parts outside the CDR3, is DAMVIQNPRYQVTQFGKPVTLSCSQTLNHNVMYWYQQKSSQAPKLLFHYYDKDFNNEADTPDNFQSRRPNTSFCFLDIRSPGLGDTAMYLCATSSRAGNQPQHFGDGTRLSIL.

In its sample, this clonotype was seen a few times. This rearrangement joins TRBV7-2 to TRBJ2-7, with D uncertain. Trimming stripped 5 bases from V and 2 bases from J, with 13 bases between. Looked up from germline, CDR1 is SGHTA and CDR2 is FQGNSA. This CDR3 comprises 14 residues. The CDR3, as DNA: TGTGCCAGCAGCCATGGAATTGGGGCCTACGAGCAGTACTTC. This encodes CASSHGIGAYEQYF.

The J gene is TRBJ2-3, the V gene TRBV6-4; D might be TRBD1 (5 bases). The CDR3 spans 13 residues. Germline-derived CDR1 and CDR2 are MRHNA and SNTAGT. The V gene lost 3 bases and the J gene lost 2 bases, with 6 bases spanning the gap. CDR3 protein: CASSEQDTDTQYF. CDR3 in DNA: TGTGCCAGCAGTGAACAGGACACAGATACGCAGTATTTT.

The genes are TRBV11-1 and TRBJ2-1; D unresolved. Germline V gene data show CDR1 as SGHAT and CDR2 as FQDESV (reference sequence). The germline V and J ends were trimmed by 1 base and 8 bases, with 15 bases remaining between them. The CDR3 runs to 15 residues. In nucleotides, the CDR3 is TGTGCCAGCAGCTTAGACAGTCGCCCTGGGGATGAGCAGTTCTTC. As protein: CASSLDSRPGDEQFF.